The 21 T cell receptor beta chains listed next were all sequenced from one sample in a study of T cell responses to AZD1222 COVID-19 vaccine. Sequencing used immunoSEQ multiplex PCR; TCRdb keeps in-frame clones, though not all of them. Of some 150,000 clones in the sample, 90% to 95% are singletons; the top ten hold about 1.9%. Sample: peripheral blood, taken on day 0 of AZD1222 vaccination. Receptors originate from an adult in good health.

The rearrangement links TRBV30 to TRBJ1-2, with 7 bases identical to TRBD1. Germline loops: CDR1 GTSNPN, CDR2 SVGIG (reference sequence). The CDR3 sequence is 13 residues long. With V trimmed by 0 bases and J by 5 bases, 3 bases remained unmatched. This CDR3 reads CAWSVAGGYGYTF. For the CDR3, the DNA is TGTGCCTGGAGTGTAGCAGGGGGTTATGGCTACACCTTC.

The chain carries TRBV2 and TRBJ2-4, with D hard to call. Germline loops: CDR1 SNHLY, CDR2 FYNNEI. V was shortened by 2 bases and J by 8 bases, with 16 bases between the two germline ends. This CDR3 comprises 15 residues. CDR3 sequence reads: CASSESRTVLDIQYF. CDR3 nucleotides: TGTGCCAGCAGTGAATCCCGGACCGTATTAGACATTCAGTACTTC. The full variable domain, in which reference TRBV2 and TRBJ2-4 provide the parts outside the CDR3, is EPEVTQTPSHQVTQMGQEVILRCVPISNHLYFYWYRQILGQKVEFLVSFYNNEISEKSEIFDDQFSVERPDGSNFTLKIRSTKLEDSAMYFCASSESRTVLDIQYFGAGTRLSVL.

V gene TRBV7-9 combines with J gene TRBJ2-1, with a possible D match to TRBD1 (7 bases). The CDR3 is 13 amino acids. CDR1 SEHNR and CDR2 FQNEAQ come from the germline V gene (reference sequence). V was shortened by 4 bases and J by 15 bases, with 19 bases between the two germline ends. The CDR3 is CASSWDPEGAGFF. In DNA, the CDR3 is TGTGCCAGCAGCTGGGACCCGGAGGGGGCTGGGTTCTTC. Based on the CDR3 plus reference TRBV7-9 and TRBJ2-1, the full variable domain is DTGVSQNPRHKITKRGQNVTFRCDPISEHNRLYWYRQTLGQGPEFLTYFQNEAQLEKSRLLSDRFSAERPKGSFSTLEIQRTEQGDSAMYLCASSWDPEGAGFFGPGTRLTVL.

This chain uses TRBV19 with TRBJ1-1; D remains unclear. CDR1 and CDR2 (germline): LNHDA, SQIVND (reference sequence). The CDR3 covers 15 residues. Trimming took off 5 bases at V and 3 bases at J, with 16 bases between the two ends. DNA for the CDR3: TGTGCCAGTAGTCCGCCGAGGGATCAGTACACTGAAGCTTTCTTT. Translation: CASSPPRDQYTEAFF.

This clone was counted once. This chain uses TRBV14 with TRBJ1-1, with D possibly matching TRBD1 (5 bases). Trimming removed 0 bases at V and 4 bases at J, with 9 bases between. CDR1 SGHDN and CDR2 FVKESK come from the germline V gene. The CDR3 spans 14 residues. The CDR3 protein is CASSQEGVGTEAFF. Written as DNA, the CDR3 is TGTGCCAGCAGCCAAGAGGGGGTAGGCACTGAAGCTTTCTTT. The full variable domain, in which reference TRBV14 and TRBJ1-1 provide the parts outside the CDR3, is EAGVTQFPSHSVIEKGQTVTLRCDPISGHDNLYWYRRVMGKEIKFLLHFVKESKQDESGMPNNRFLAERTGGTYSTLKVQPAELEDSGVYFCASSQEGVGTEAFFGQGTRLTVV.

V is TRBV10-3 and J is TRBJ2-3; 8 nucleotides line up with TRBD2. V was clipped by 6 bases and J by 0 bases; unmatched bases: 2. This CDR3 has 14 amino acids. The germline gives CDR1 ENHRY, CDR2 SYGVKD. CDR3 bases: TGTGCCATCAGCAAGCGGGGGAGCACAGATACGCAGTATTTT. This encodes CAISKRGSTDTQYF.

The CDR3 DNA reads as TGCGCCAGCAGCTTGGCACAGGGAGGGTTCCTTTCCTATGGCTACACCTTC. It translates to CASSLAQGGFLSYGYTF. V is TRBV5-1 and J is TRBJ1-2, with a possible D match to TRBD1 (6 bases). The CDR3 is 17 residues long. Trimming shortened V by 0 bases and J by 4 bases, and 19 bases separated the two germline ends. Per germline, CDR1 SGHRS and CDR2 YFSETQ.

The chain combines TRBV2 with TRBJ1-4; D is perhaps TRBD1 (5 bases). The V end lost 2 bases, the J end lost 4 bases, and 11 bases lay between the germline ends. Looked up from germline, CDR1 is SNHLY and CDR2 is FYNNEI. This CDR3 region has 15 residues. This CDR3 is CASSEYRGNNEKLFF. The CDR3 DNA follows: TGTGCCAGCAGTGAATATCGGGGGAATAATGAAAAACTGTTTTTT.

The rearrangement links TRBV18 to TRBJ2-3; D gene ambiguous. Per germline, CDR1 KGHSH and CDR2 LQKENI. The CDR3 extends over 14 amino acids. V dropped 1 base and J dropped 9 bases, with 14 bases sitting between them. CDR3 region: CASSPQDIAATQYF. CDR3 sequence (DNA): TGTGCCAGCTCACCACAAGACATTGCCGCGACGCAGTATTTT.

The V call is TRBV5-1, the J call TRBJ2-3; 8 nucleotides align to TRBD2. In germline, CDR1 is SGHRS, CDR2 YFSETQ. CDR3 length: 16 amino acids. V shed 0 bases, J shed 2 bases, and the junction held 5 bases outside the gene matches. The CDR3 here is CASSLVAGGFTDTQYF. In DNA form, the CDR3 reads TGCGCCAGCAGCTTGGTGGCGGGGGGATTCACAGATACGCAGTATTTT.

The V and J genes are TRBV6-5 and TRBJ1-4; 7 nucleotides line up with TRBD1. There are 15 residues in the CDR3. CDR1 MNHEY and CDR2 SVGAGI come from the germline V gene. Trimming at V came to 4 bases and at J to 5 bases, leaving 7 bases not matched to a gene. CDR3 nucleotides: TGTGCCAGCAGTTCCGGACAGGACAGGAATGAAAAACTGTTTTTT. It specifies CASSSGQDRNEKLFF.

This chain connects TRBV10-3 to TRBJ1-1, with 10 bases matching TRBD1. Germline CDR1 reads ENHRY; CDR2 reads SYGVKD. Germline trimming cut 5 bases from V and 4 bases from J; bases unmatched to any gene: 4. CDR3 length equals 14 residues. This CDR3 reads CAISTGQGSTEAFF. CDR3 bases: TGTGCCATCAGTACGGGACAGGGGAGCACTGAAGCTTTCTTT.

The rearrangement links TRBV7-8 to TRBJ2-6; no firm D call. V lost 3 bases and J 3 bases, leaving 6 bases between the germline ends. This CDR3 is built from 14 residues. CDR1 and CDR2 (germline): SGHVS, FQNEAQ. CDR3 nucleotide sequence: TGTGCCAGCAGCTTTCTTCTTGGGGCCAACGTCCTGACTTTC. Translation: CASSFLLGANVLTF.

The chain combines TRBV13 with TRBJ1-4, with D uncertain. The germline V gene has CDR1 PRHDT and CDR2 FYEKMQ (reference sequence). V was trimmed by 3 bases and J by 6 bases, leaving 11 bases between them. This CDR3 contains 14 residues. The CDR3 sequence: CASSFRAGDEKLFF. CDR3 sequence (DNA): TGTGCCAGCAGCTTCAGAGCCGGCGATGAAAAACTGTTTTTT.

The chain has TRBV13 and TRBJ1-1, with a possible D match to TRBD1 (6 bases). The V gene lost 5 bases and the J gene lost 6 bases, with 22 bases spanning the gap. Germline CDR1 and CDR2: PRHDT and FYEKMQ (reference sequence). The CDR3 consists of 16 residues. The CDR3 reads CASSAGQPGDFSEAFF. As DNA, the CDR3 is TGTGCCAGCAGCGCCGGACAGCCGGGGGATTTCTCTGAAGCTTTCTTT.

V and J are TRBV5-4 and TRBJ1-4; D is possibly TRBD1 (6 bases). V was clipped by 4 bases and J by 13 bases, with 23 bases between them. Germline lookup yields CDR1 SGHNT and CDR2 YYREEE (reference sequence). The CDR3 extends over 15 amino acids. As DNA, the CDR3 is TGTGCCAGCAGCCTCGGGGGAGAACGGGACAACGGACTGTTTTTT. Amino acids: CASSLGGERDNGLFF.

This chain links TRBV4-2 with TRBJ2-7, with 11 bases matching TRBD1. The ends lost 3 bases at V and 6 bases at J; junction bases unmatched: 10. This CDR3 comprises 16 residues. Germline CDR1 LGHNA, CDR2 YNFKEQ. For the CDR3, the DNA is TGTGCCAGCAGCCATGGACAGGGGGCGGTGACCCCCGAGCAGTACTTC. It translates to CASSHGQGAVTPEQYF.

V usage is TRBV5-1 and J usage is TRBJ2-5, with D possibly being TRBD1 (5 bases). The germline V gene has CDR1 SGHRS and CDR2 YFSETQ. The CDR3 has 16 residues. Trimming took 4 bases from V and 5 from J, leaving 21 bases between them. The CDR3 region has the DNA TGCGCCAGCAGCCCCTCCGGCAGGGTAGTAGTTGAGACCCAGTACTTC. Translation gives CASSPSGRVVVETQYF.

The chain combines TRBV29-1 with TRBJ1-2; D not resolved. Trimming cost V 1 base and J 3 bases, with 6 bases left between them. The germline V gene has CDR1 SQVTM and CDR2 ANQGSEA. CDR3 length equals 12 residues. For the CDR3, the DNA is TGCAGCGTTGAAGGGACGGACTATGGCTACACCTTC. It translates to CSVEGTDYGYTF.

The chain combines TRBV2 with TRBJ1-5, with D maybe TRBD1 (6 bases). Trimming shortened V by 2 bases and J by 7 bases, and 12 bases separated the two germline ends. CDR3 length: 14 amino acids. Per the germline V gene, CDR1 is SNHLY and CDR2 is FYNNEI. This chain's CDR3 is CASSESTGKQPQHF. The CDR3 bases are TGTGCCAGCAGTGAATCAACAGGGAAACAGCCCCAGCATTTT.

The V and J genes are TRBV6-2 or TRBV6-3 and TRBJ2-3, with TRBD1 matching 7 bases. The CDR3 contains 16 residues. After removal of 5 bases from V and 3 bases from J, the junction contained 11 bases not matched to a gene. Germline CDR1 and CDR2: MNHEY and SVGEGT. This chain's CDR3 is CASSRDSTRWTDTQYF. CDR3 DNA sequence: TGTGCCAGCAGTAGGGACAGCACCCGGTGGACAGATACGCAGTATTTT.